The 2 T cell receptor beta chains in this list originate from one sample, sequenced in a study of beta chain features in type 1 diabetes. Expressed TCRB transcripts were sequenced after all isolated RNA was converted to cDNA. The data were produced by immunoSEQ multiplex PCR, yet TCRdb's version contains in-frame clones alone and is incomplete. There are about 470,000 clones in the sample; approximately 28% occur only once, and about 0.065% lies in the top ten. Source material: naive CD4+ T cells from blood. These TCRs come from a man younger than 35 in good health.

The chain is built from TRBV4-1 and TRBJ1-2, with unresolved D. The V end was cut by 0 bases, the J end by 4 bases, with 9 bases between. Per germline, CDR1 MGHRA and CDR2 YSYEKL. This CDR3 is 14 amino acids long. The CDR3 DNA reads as TGCGCCAGCAGCCAAGATCAACAGCGCTATGGCTACACCTTC. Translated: CASSQDQQRYGYTF.

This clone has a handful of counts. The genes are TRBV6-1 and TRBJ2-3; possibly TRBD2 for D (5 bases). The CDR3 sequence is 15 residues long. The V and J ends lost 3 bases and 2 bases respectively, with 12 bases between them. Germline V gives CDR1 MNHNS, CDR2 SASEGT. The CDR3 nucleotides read TGTGCCAGCAGTGAGTCAACGGGGTACACAGATACGCAGTATTTT. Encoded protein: CASSESTGYTDTQYF.